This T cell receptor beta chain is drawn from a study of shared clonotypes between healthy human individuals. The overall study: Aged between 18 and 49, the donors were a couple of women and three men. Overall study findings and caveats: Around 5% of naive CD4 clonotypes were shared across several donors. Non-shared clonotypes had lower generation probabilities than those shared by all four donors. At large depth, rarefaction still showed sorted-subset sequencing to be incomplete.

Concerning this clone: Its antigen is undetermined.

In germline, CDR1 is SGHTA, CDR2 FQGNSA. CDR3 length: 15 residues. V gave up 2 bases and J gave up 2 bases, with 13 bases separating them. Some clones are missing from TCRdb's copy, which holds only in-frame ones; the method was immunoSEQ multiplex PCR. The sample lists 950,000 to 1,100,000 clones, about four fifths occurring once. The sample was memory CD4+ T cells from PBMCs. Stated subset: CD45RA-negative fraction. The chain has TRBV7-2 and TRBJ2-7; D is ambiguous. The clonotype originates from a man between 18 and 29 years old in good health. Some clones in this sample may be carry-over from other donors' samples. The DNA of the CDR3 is TGTGCCAGCAGCTTAAGGAATTATTTAGCCTACGAGCAGTACTTC. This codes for CASSLRNYLAYEQYF.